This T cell receptor (beta chain) emerged from a study of OX40 agonist ivuxolimab in advanced cancers. The method was immunoSEQ multiplex PCR; TCRdb's version includes in-frame clones alone and lacks a portion of them. The table records 45,000 to 55,000 clones, around 81% of them present only once. V lost 5 bases to trimming and J lost 1 base; unmatched junction nucleotides: 9. Germline V gives CDR1 LNHDA, CDR2 SQIVND (reference sequence). This CDR3 has 16 residues. This TCR was recovered from an adult with an advanced solid tumor such as melanoma, head and neck, liver or kidney cancer. Sample: CD4+ or CD8+ T cells sorted from blood, taken in a trial of the OX40 agonist ivuxolimab. The gene calls are TRBV19 and TRBJ2-3; 7 nucleotides line up with TRBD2. The CDR3 sequence is CASSLGLPEGTDTQYF. The DNA for the CDR3 is TGTGCCAGTAGTCTGGGACTACCTGAAGGCACAGATACGCAGTATTTT.